The 17 T cell receptor beta chains below all came from one sample that was sequenced in a study of blood T cell repertoires in COVID-19. Here immunoSEQ multiplex PCR was the method, and the copy in TCRdb shows in-frame clones only, minus some. The sample includes 140,000 to 150,000 clones, around 87% of them seen just once. Sequenced: peripheral blood. Receptor source: an elderly man with acute or convalescent COVID-19.

This clone was counted once. The chain joins TRBV28 to TRBJ1-2; D may be TRBD1 (5 bases). Germline values: CDR1 MDHEN, CDR2 SYDVKM. CDR3 length: 16 amino acids. Deletions cut 6 bases from V and 3 bases from J, with 20 bases between. The CDR3 bases are TGTGCCAGCAGCTTCCGCCGGCCCGGGGGGTACTATGGCTACACCTTC. Protein: CASSFRRPGGYYGYTF.

CDR3 sequence reads: CASSFGTSGTGEQFF. The CDR3 nucleotides read TGTGCCAGCAGCTTCGGGACTAGCGGGACTGGGGAGCAGTTCTTC. The rearrangement uses TRBV7-9 and TRBJ2-1; 13 bases agree with TRBD2. With 3 bases clipped from V and 10 bases from J, the junction kept 6 bases outside the gene matches. The germline V gene encodes CDR1 SEHNR and CDR2 FQNEAQ (reference sequence). The length of the CDR3 is 15 residues.

V usage is TRBV3-1 (or the pseudogene TRBV3-2) and J usage is TRBJ2-1; TRBD2 aligns across 15 bases. Germline-derived CDR1 and CDR2 are LGHDT and YNNKEL (reference sequence). V lost 5 bases, J lost 9 bases, and 14 bases stayed unmatched. The CDR3 runs to 18 residues. The CDR3 loop reads CASSNKPGLAGGGGEQFF. The CDR3 region has the DNA TGTGCCAGCAGCAACAAACCGGGACTAGCGGGGGGAGGGGGTGAGCAGTTCTTC.

CDR3 protein: CASSPRRDSEAFF. The CDR3 region has the DNA TGTGCCAGCAGCCCGAGGAGGGACAGTGAAGCTTTCTTT. This chain links TRBV3-1 (or the pseudogene TRBV3-2) with TRBJ1-1; 7 nucleotides match TRBD1. CDR1 and CDR2 (germline): LGHDT, YNNKEL (reference sequence). V lost 4 bases to trimming and J lost 7 bases; unmatched junction nucleotides: 6. CDR3 length: 13 residues.

This chain uses TRBV2 with TRBJ1-6; the D gene is possibly TRBD1 (5 bases). CDR1 is SNHLY and CDR2 is FYNNEI in the germline V gene. The CDR3 length is 14 residues. V was trimmed by 3 bases and J by 8 bases, leaving 11 bases between them. CDR3: CASSEPTVYSPLHF. DNA for the CDR3: TGTGCCAGCAGTGAGCCGACAGTGTATTCACCCCTCCACTTT.

This clone has only a few counts. The rearrangement joins TRBV5-6 to TRBJ2-3; 14 positions agree with TRBD2. The J segment lost 2 bases and the V segment lost 7 bases, leaving 3 bases of the junction unmatched. Germline CDR1 and CDR2: SGHDT and YYEEEE. CDR3 size: 15 residues. In nucleotides, the CDR3 is TGTGCCAGCGAGGGACTAGCGGGAGACACAGATACGCAGTATTTT. Translation gives CASEGLAGDTDTQYF.

The rearrangement links TRBV5-1 to TRBJ2-7; 11 positions agree with TRBD2. The V gene's germline CDR1 is SGHRS and CDR2 YFSETQ. CDR3 length: 14 amino acids. Trimming removed 4 bases from V and 7 bases from J; junction bases left unmatched: 7. The CDR3 loop is CASSRSGRAGEQYF. The CDR3 DNA sequence: TGCGCCAGCAGCCGTAGCGGGAGGGCGGGGGAGCAGTACTTC.

V is TRBV3-1 (or the pseudogene TRBV3-2) and J is TRBJ2-2, with TRBD2 identical over 8 bases. This CDR3 has 14 residues. The J segment lost 5 bases and the V segment lost 4 bases, leaving 3 bases of the junction unmatched. The V gene's germline CDR1 is LGHDT and CDR2 YNNKEL (reference sequence). CDR3 sequence reads: CASSLIAGTGELFF. CDR3 bases: TGTGCCAGCAGCCTCATAGCGGGAACCGGGGAGCTGTTTTTT.

The chain links TRBV27 to TRBJ2-7; maybe TRBD2 (7 bases). Germline CDR1 reads MNHEY; CDR2 reads SMNVEV (reference sequence). The CDR3 sequence is 19 residues long. Trimming cost V 0 bases and J 0 bases, with 21 bases left between them. The CDR3 DNA follows: TGTGCCAGCAGTTTATCCATGGGGGGGCGCCAAACCCCCTCCTACGAGCAGTACTTC. This gives the protein CASSLSMGGRQTPSYEQYF.

This clone has only one observation. The chain uses TRBV5-1 and TRBJ2-1; tentative D call: TRBD1 (5 bases). Germline V gene lookup returns CDR1 SGHRS and CDR2 YFSETQ. The V end lost 4 bases, the J end lost 8 bases, and 10 bases lay between the germline ends. The CDR3 runs to 12 residues. The CDR3 DNA reads TGCGCCAGCAGCACCCAGGGTCATGAGCAGTTCTTC. Its protein product is CASSTQGHEQFF.

This chain links TRBV19 with TRBJ2-4, with TRBD2 identical over 10 bases. Germline V gives CDR1 LNHDA, CDR2 SQIVND (reference sequence). The CDR3 consists of 17 residues. Trimming cost V 5 bases and J 0 bases; bases outside gene matches: 7. CDR3 sequence: CASSERTSGLAKNIQYF. The CDR3 DNA reads TGTGCCAGTAGTGAAAGGACTAGCGGCTTAGCCAAAAACATTCAGTACTTC.

The rearrangement links TRBV16 to TRBJ1-5; a weak D match, TRBD1 (5 bases). The CDR3 contains 15 residues. V lost 0 bases, J lost 4 bases, and 10 bases lay in between. Germline V gene data show CDR1 as KGHSY and CDR2 as FQNENV. As DNA, the CDR3 is TGTGCCAGCAGCCAATCTGGGGCCTCAAATCAGCCCCAGCATTTT. This translates into CASSQSGASNQPQHF. Combining the CDR3 with reference TRBV16 and TRBJ1-5 gives the whole variable domain GEEVAQTPKHLVRGEGQKAKLYCAPIKGHSYVFWYQQVLKNEFKFLISFQNENVFDETGMPKERFSAKCLPNSPCSLEIQATKLEDSAVYFCASSQSGASNQPQHFGDGTRLSIL.

In this sample, this clone turned up once. The V gene is TRBV28, the J gene TRBJ2-4; D perhaps matches TRBD2 (6 bases). Germline CDR1 MDHEN, CDR2 SYDVKM. V was pared by 3 bases and J by 0 bases, with 9 bases between. The CDR3 sequence is 15 residues long. CDR3 residues: CASSFGGLAKNIQYF. The CDR3 nucleotides are TGTGCCAGCAGTTTCGGGGGATTAGCCAAAAACATTCAGTACTTC.

The chain has TRBV7-3 and TRBJ2-5, with D tentatively TRBD1 (6 bases). V dropped 5 bases and J dropped 4 bases, with 11 bases sitting between them. The CDR3 runs to 13 residues. In germline, CDR1 is SGHTA, CDR2 FQGTGA. CDR3 DNA sequence: TGTGCCAGCAGCCCTCGAGGGGGAGAGACCCAGTACTTC. Translation gives CASSPRGGETQYF.

This chain connects TRBV23-1 to TRBJ2-5, with D tentatively TRBD1 (5 bases). TRBV23-1 is an open reading frame whose function is uncertain. The CDR3 has 15 amino acids. Trimming took 6 bases from V and 0 from J, leaving 14 bases between them. The chain's CDR3 is CASRIRARYQETQYF. DNA of the CDR3: TGCGCCAGCAGGATCAGGGCTCGGTACCAAGAGACCCAGTACTTC.

This clone was detected only a few times. This chain uses TRBV19 with TRBJ2-7; 7 bases align to TRBD1. The length of the CDR3 is 15 residues. Germline V CDR1 and CDR2: LNHDA, SQIVND (reference sequence). Trimming took 5 bases from V and 0 from J; bases not matched to a gene: 7. CDR3 sequence (DNA): TGTGCCAGTAGTTTTGGACAGGTGGCCTCCTACGAGCAGTACTTC. Protein product: CASSFGQVASYEQYF.

The chain has TRBV9 and TRBJ1-2, with a tentative D call TRBD1 (5 bases). This CDR3 has 14 amino acids. Trimming cost V 0 bases and J 8 bases, with 14 bases left between them. Germline V CDR1 and CDR2: SGDLS, YYNGEE. The CDR3 nucleotides are TGTGCCAGCAGCGTAGACCAGGGTTTGAGCGGCTACACCTTC. It translates to CASSVDQGLSGYTF.